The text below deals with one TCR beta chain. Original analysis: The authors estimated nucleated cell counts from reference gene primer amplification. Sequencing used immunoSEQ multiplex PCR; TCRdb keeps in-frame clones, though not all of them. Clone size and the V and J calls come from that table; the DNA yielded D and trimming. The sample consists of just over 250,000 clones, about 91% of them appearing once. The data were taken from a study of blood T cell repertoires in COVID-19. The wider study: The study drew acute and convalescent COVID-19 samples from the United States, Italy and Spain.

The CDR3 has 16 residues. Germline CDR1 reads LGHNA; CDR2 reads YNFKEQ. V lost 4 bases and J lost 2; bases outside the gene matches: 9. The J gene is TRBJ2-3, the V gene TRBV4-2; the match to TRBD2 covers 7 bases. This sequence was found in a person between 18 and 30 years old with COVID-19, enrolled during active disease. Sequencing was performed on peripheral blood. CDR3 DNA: TGTGCCAGCAGCCCGGGAACGGGGGGACTCACAGATACGCAGTATTTT. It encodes CASSPGTGGLTDTQYF.